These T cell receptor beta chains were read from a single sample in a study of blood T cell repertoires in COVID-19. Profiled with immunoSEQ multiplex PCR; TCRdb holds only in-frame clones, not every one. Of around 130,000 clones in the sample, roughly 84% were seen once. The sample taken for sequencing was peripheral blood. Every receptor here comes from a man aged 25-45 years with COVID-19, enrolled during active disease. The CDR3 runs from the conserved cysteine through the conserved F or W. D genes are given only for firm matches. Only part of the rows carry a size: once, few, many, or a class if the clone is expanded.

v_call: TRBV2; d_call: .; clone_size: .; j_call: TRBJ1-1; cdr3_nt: TGTGCCAGCAGTGAACAGGCTTATCTCACTGAAGCTTTCTTT; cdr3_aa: CASSEQAYLTEAFF
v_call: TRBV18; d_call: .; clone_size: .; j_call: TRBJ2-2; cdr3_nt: TGTGCCAGCTCACCCAGCACCGGGGAGCTGTTTTTT; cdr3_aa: CASSPSTGELFF
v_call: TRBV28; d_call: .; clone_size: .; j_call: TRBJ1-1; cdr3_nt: TGTGCCAGCAGTTTTGGGAGAGTGAACACTGAAGCTTTCTTT; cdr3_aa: CASSFGRVNTEAFF
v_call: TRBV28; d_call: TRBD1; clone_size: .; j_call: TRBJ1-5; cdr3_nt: TGTGCCAGCAGCACCCCTGGACAGGGTAACAATCAGCCCCAGCATTTT; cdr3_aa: CASSTPGQGNNQPQHF
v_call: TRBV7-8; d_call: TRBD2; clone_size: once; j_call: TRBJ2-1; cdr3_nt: TGTGCCAGCAGCTTAATTTGGTCGGGAGGGGGTGAGCAGTTCTTC; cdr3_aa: CASSLIWSGGGEQFF
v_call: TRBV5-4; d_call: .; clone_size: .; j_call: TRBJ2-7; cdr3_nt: TGTGCCAGCAGCTTGGCCGGCGGAAACTCCTACGAGCAGTACTTC; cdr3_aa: CASSLAGGNSYEQYF
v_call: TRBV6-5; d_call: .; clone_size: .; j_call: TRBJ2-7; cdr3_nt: TGTGCCAGCAGTTACTCGAGCAGGGGGGCCTACGAGCAGTACTTC; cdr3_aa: CASSYSSRGAYEQYF
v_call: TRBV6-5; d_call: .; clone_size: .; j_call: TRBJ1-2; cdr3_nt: TGTGCCAGCAGTCTAGGGGGTATTGGTGGCTACACCTTC; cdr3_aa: CASSLGGIGGYTF
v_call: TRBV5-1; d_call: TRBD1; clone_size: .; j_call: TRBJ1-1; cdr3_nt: TGCGCCAGCAGCACCGGACAGGGCAACACTGAAGCTTTCTTT; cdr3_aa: CASSTGQGNTEAFF
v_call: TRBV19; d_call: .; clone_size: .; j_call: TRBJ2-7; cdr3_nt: TGTGCCAGTAGTAGCCCTGGACAGAGACAACACGAGCAGTACTTC; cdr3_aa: CASSSPGQRQHEQYF
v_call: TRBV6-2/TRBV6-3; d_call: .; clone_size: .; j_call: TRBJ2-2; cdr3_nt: TGTGCCAGCAGTTACGGGGCAGCCACGAACACCGGGGAGCTGTTTTTT; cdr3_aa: CASSYGAATNTGELFF
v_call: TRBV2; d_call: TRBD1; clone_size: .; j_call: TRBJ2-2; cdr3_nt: TGTGCCAGCAGGGGGGAAGACAGGGGAATCCCCGGGGAGCTGTTTTTT; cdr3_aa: CASRGEDRGIPGELFF
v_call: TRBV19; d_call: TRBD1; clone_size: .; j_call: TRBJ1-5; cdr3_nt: TGTGCCAGTAGAAGCGGACAGGTCAATCAGCCCCAGCATTTT; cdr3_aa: CASRSGQVNQPQHF